This entry lists 21 T cell receptor beta chains sequenced from one sample in a study of T cells in Graves' hyperthyroidism and ophthalmopathy. Amplification of TCR beta CDR3 regions was performed using RNA transcripts as template. RT-PCR in the first round (using the HTBI primer set) targeted the TCR CDR3. One entry per CDR3 protein, called by TCRdb with MiXCR from the multiplex PCR reads. The sample lists hundreds of thousands of distinct CDR3 sequences; about 14% were seen once. The specimen sequenced was blood. Source of these receptors: a man aged 45-65 years with Graves' ophthalmopathy.

This clonotype was counted ten times or more. The gene calls are TRBV5-1 and TRBJ2-7, with D tentatively TRBD2 (5 bases). This CDR3 has 17 amino acids. Trimming left V 4 bases short and J 1 base short, with 21 bases between. CDR1 is SGHRS, CDR2 YFSETQ, per germline. CDR3 in amino acids: CASSQRSPLGSSYEQYF. CDR3 bases: TGCGCCAGCAGCCAAAGATCCCCTCTAGGGAGTTCCTACGAGCAGTACTTC.

A few counts support this clonotype. The V call is TRBV12-3 or TRBV12-4, the J call TRBJ2-1; 11 bases agree with TRBD1. The CDR3 length is 15 residues. Trimming took 6 bases from V and 9 from J; bases not matched to a gene: 10. The CDR3 region has the DNA TGTGCCAGCAGACCCTGGACAGGGGGCGCCGGTGAGCAGTTCTTC. Its protein is CASRPWTGGAGEQFF.

The chain has TRBV6-5 and TRBJ2-5, with a possible D match to TRBD2 (5 bases). V was clipped by 2 bases and J by 4 bases, with 8 bases between them. Germline CDR1 and CDR2: MNHEY and SVGAGI. The CDR3 consists of 13 residues. CDR3 loop: CASSYRELETQYF. CDR3 in DNA: TGTGCCAGCAGTTACCGGGAACTAGAGACCCAGTACTTC.

The table lists this clonotype with many counts. This chain connects TRBV13 to TRBJ1-4, with 8 nucleotides matching TRBD1. Per germline, CDR1 PRHDT and CDR2 FYEKMQ (reference sequence). After removal of 5 bases from V and 5 bases from J, the junction contained 4 bases not matched to a gene. The CDR3 loop spans 14 amino acids. The CDR3 loop is CASSMGQENEKLFF. Here the CDR3 DNA reads TGTGCCAGCAGCATGGGACAGGAGAATGAAAAACTGTTTTTT.

This clonotype was observed many times. This chain links TRBV5-1 with TRBJ1-2; a weak D match, TRBD1 (5 bases). The germline CDR1 and CDR2 sequences are SGHRS and YFSETQ. V was pared by 2 bases and J by 8 bases, with 22 bases between. This CDR3 is 16 amino acids long. The CDR3 region has the DNA TGCGCCAGCAGCTTACCTCCGGGACCGAAGAATCAGGGCTACACCTTC. Translating gives CASSLPPGPKNQGYTF.

This clonotype was counted between two and nine times. The genes are TRBV7-3 and TRBJ2-7, with D unclear. Germline loops: CDR1 SGHTA, CDR2 FQGTGA. This CDR3 contains 12 residues. Trimming took 0 bases from V and 7 from J, leaving 7 bases between them. The CDR3 sequence is CASSLTPEEQYF. The CDR3 bases are TGTGCCAGCAGCTTAACGCCGGAAGAGCAGTACTTC.

This clonotype was counted many times. The chain links TRBV5-1 to TRBJ2-1; D is undetermined. Germline CDR1 SGHRS, CDR2 YFSETQ. This CDR3 spans 14 amino acids. Trimming cost V 2 bases and J 6 bases, with 12 bases left between them. CDR3 residues: CASSFSPPSNEQFF. CDR3 DNA sequence: TGCGCCAGCAGCTTTTCCCCGCCTTCCAATGAGCAGTTCTTC.

The chain is built from TRBV19 and TRBJ2-3; 12 bases map to TRBD2. V gave up 10 bases and J gave up 2 bases; unmatched junction bases: 10. This CDR3 has 16 amino acids. Germline CDR1 is LNHDA and CDR2 is SQIVND (reference sequence). The CDR3 DNA reads as TGTGCCACTAGGACTAGCGGGATCTCCTACACAGATACGCAGTATTTT. Encoded protein: CATRTSGISYTDTQYF. Full variable domain (missing parts from reference TRBV19 and TRBJ2-3): DGGITQSPKYLFRKEGQNVTLSCEQNLNHDAMYWYRQDPGQGLRLIYYSQIVNDFQKGDIAEGYSVSREKKESFPLTVTSAQKNPTAFYLCATRTSGISYTDTQYFGPGTRLTVL.

There are many counts of this clonotype. The chain employs TRBV9 and TRBJ2-1; D gene ambiguous. The CDR3 contains 16 residues. Trimming took 4 bases from V and 0 from J, leaving 14 bases between them. Looked up from germline, CDR1 is SGDLS and CDR2 is YYNGEE. Here the CDR3 DNA reads TGTGCCAGCAGCACCACCCCGGAATTCTCCTACAATGAGCAGTTCTTC. Translating gives CASSTTPEFSYNEQFF.

The sample holds a few counts of this clonotype. The rearrangement uses TRBV28 and TRBJ2-3; possibly TRBD2 for D (7 bases). Germline V gene sequence: CDR1 MDHEN, CDR2 SYDVKM. The length of the CDR3 is 14 residues. Between the trimmed V and J ends, which lost 5 bases and 1 base, there was a span of 10 bases. The CDR3 region has the DNA TGTGCCAGCAGTCGAGGGGGGGGCACAGATACGCAGTATTTT. It yields the protein CASSRGGGTDTQYF.

This clonotype was seen a handful of times. The CDR3 region has the DNA TGTGCCAGCAGCTTAAGAGAGGGGAGTAGCAATCAGCCCCAGCATTTT. It yields the protein CASSLREGSSNQPQHF. The genes are TRBV7-8 and TRBJ1-5; perhaps TRBD1 as D (5 bases). V lost 2 bases to trimming and J lost 0 bases, with 11 bases between them. The CDR3 sequence is 16 residues long. Looked up from germline, CDR1 is SGHVS and CDR2 is FQNEAQ.

The V and J genes are TRBV9 and TRBJ2-1, with 10 bases fitting TRBD2. This CDR3 contains 15 residues. CDR1 SGDLS and CDR2 YYNGEE come from the germline V gene. The trim removed 9 bases at V and 4 bases at J, leaving 10 bases unmatched. CDR3 sequence (DNA): TGTGCCATATCTGATCTAGCGGGAGAATACAATGAGCAGTTCTTC. Amino acids: CAISDLAGEYNEQFF.

This chain joins TRBV5-6 and TRBJ2-7; 9 nucleotides align to TRBD2. The V segment lost 3 bases and the J segment 4 bases; nucleotides outside the gene matches: 11. This CDR3 comprises 16 residues. Per germline, CDR1 SGHDT and CDR2 YYEEEE. DNA of the CDR3: TGTGCCAGCAGCTCCCCAATAGCGGGAGAAGGGTACGAGCAGTACTTC. Amino acids: CASSSPIAGEGYEQYF. Together with reference TRBV5-6 and TRBJ2-7, the CDR3 gives the full variable domain: DAGVTQSPTHLIKTRGQQVTLRCSPKSGHDTVSWYQQALGQGPQFIFQYYEEEERQRGNFPDRFSGHQFPNYSSELNVNALLLGDSALYLCASSSPIAGEGYEQYFGPGTRLTVT.

The V and J genes are TRBV20-1 and TRBJ2-5; 8 bases are shared with TRBD2. Germline V gene sequence: CDR1 DFQATT, CDR2 SNEGSKA (reference sequence). The CDR3 length is 16 residues. The V gene end was trimmed by 3 bases and the J gene end by 7 bases; junction bases not matched to a gene: 16. CDR3 sequence reads: CSASQSGGGRPGTQYF. DNA for the CDR3: TGCAGTGCTAGTCAGTCTGGCGGGGGGCGACCGGGGACCCAGTACTTC.

The sample holds many counts of this clonotype. The chain employs TRBV5-4 and TRBJ2-3, with D maybe TRBD1 (5 bases). Germline V gene lookup returns CDR1 SGHNT and CDR2 YYREEE (reference sequence). Trimming took 0 bases from V and 2 from J, leaving 10 bases between them. CDR3 length: 15 amino acids. The CDR3 spells CASSLGGFSTDTQYF. The CDR3 DNA is TGTGCCAGCAGCTTGGGGGGCTTTTCCACAGATACGCAGTATTTT.

This clonotype has more than one count but fewer than ten. The J gene is TRBJ2-7, the V gene TRBV6-1, with TRBD1 identical over 7 bases. V lost 6 bases to trimming and J lost 0 bases; unmatched junction nucleotides: 11. Germline loops: CDR1 MNHNS, CDR2 SASEGT. The length of the CDR3 is 16 residues. The CDR3 bases are TGTGCCAGCAGACGAGGGACAGCTCTAATCTCCTACGAGCAGTACTTC. This translates into CASRRGTALISYEQYF.

In this sample, this clonotype turned up many times. J is TRBJ2-3 and V is TRBV20-1; D uncertain. The CDR3 sequence is 17 residues long. The germline V gene encodes CDR1 DFQATT and CDR2 SNEGSKA (reference sequence). Trimming pared 4 bases from V and 0 bases from J, leaving 20 bases between. The CDR3 DNA reads as TGCAGTGCTAAATATCCTGGGTCCCCATCGAGCACAGATACGCAGTATTTT. Protein sequence: CSAKYPGSPSSTDTQYF.

This clonotype was recorded many times. The CDR3 reads CASSQGGGLNNEQFF. CDR3 bases: TGTGCCAGCAGCCAAGGCGGGGGCCTTAACAATGAGCAGTTCTTC. The chain employs TRBV3-1 and TRBJ2-1; weak D call: TRBD2 (7 bases). This CDR3 has 15 amino acids. Germline CDR1 LGHDT, CDR2 YNNKEL (reference sequence). V dropped 1 base and J dropped 5 bases, with 12 bases sitting between them.

About this clonotype itself: A read error may account for a junction end that differs from germline. This chain joins TRBV7-9 and TRBJ2-1; maybe TRBD2 (6 bases). The germline V gene has CDR1 SEHNR and CDR2 FQNEAQ (reference sequence). The CDR3 spans 14 residues. The CDR3 DNA reads TGTGCCAGCAGCTACGGGAGCTCCCACAATGAGCAGTTCTTC. Its translation is CASSYGSSHNEQFF.

The chain recombines TRBV12-3 or TRBV12-4 with TRBJ1-4, with D hard to call. Trimming stripped 3 bases from V and 11 bases from J, with 7 bases between. The CDR3 sequence is 11 residues long. The CDR3, as DNA: TGTGCCAGCAGTTTTGGAGGGAAACTGTTTTTT. Its protein product is CASSFGGKLFF.

At least ten counts were recorded for this clonotype. This chain uses TRBV20-1 with TRBJ2-7; 10 nucleotides line up with TRBD1. The junction had 5 bases not matched to a gene; V was cut back by 1 base and J by 2 bases. The CDR3 is 15 residues long. CDR1 is DFQATT and CDR2 is SNEGSKA in the germline V gene (reference sequence). CDR3 residues: CSARGQGAIAYEQYF. The CDR3 DNA is TGCAGTGCTAGAGGACAGGGGGCAATAGCCTACGAGCAGTACTTC.